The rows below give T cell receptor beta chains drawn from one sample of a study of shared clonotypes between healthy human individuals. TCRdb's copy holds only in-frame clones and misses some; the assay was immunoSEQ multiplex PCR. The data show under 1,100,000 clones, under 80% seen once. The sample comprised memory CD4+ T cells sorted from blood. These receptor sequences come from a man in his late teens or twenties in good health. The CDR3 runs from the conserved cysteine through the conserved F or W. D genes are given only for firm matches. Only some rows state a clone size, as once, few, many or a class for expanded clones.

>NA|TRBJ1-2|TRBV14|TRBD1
CASSPGTGIGYTF
TGTGCCAGCAGCCCCGGGACAGGGATCGGCTACACCTTC
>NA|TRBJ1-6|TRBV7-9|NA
CASSQDSDNSPLHF
TGTGCCAGCAGCCAGGACAGTGATAATTCACCCCTCCACTTT
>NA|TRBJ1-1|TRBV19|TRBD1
CASKKDRGAFF
TGTGCCAGTAAAAAAGACAGGGGAGCTTTCTTT
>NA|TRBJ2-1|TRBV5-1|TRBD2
CASSSSTSGGTYNEQFF
TGCGCCAGCAGCTCGTCGACTAGCGGGGGGACCTACAATGAGCAGTTCTTC
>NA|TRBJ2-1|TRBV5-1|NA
CASSLAQRHEQFF
TGCGCCAGCAGCTTGGCCCAGCGCCATGAGCAGTTCTTC
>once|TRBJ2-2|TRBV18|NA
CASSPPVGGKDTGELFF
TGTGCCAGCTCACCACCGGTTGGAGGGAAGGACACCGGGGAGCTGTTTTTT
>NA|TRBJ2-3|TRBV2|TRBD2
CASDRKTSGVDTQYF
TGTGCCAGCGATCGAAAGACTAGCGGGGTGGATACGCAGTATTTT
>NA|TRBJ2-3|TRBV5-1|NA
CASSLVRPSDTQYF
TGCGCCAGCAGCTTGGTTCGCCCCTCCGATACGCAGTATTTT
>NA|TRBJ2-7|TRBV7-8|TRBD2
CASSLASSGNYEQYF
TGTGCCAGCAGCTTAGCGTCTAGCGGGAATTACGAGCAGTACTTC
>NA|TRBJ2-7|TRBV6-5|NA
CASSSQRRYYEQYF
TGTGCCAGCAGTTCCCAAAGACGGTATTACGAGCAGTACTTC
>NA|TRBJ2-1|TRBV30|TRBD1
CAWRGGAGVEQFF
TGTGCCTGGAGAGGGGGCGCAGGGGTCGAGCAGTTCTTC
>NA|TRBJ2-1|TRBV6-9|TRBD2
CASTPLTSGTYNEQFF
TGTGCCAGCACGCCACTCACTAGCGGGACATACAATGAGCAGTTCTTC
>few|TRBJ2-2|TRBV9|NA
CASSVNPTLSGELFF
TGTGCCAGCAGCGTAAACCCCACCCTGTCCGGGGAGCTGTTTTTT
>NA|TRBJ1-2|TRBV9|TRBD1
CASRTTGILGGYTF
TGTGCCAGCCGAACGACAGGGATATTAGGTGGCTACACCTTC
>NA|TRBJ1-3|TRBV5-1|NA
CASSDPGGAGNTIYF
TGCGCCAGCAGCGACCCGGGAGGGGCTGGAAACACCATATATTTT
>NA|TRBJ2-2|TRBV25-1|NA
CASSELATRGELFF
TGTGCCAGCAGTGAACTAGCGACAAGGGGGGAGCTGTTTTTT
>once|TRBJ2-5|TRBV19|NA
CASSSGQSSTQYF
TGTGCCAGTAGTAGCGGACAGTCCTCGACCCAGTACTTC
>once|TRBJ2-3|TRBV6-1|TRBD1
CASRDRGEDTQYF
TGTGCCAGCAGAGACAGGGGTGAAGATACGCAGTATTTT
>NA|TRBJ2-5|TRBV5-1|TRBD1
CASSPRQGPGETQYF
TGCGCCAGCAGCCCCCGACAGGGGCCGGGGGAGACCCAGTACTTC
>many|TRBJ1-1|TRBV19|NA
CASIKTGATEAFF
TGTGCCAGTATCAAGACGGGGGCAACTGAAGCTTTCTTT
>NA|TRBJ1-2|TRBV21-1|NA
CASRPSGGAGYGYTF
TGTGCCAGCAGACCCAGCGGTGGAGCGGGCTATGGCTACACCTTC
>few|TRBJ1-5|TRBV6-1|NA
CASSQGQPQHF
TGTGCCAGCAGCCAGGGACAGCCCCAGCATTTT
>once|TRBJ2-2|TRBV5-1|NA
CASSLVAGGAGELFF
TGCGCCAGCAGCTTGGTGGCAGGGGGGGCCGGGGAGCTGTTTTTT
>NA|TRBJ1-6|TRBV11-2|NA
CASSFSSGNNSPLHF
TGTGCCAGCAGCTTTAGTTCCGGAAATAATTCACCCCTCCACTTT
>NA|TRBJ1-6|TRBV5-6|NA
CASSSGARGSPLHF
TGTGCCAGCAGCTCAGGGGCCAGAGGATCACCCCTCCACTTT
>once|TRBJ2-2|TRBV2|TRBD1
CASGRGLGTGELFF
TGTGCCAGCGGCAGGGGGCTGGGCACCGGGGAGCTGTTTTTT
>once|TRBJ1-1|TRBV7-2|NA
CASSLERGAAFF
TGTGCCAGCAGCCTGGAAAGGGGGGCCGCTTTCTTT
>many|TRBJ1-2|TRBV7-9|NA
CASSFVSTDRRGYTF
TGTGCCAGCAGCTTCGTGAGTACAGATCGGCGGGGCTACACCTTC
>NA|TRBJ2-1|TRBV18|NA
CASSTTETRGEQFF
TGTGCCAGCTCCACCACGGAGACCCGGGGTGAGCAGTTCTTC
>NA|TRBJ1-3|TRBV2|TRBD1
CATDRTGSSGNTIYF
TGTGCCACCGATAGGACAGGGAGCTCTGGAAACACCATATATTTT
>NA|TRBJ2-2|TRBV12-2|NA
CGSGWNTGELFF
TGTGGAAGCGGGTGGAACACCGGGGAGCTGTTTTTT
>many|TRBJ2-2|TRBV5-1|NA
CASSFTGTGGELFF
TGCGCCAGCAGCTTTACAGGGACCGGCGGGGAGCTGTTTTTT
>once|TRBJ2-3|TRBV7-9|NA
CASSLDPGGTQYF
TGTGCCAGCAGCTTAGACCCCGGGGGTACGCAGTATTTT
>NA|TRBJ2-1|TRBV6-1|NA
CASNQPQNEQFF
TGTGCCAGCAATCAACCACAGAATGAGCAGTTCTTC
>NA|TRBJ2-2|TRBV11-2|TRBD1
CASSFPRQGGTGELFF
TGTGCCAGCAGCTTCCCCAGACAGGGTGGGACCGGGGAGCTGTTTTTT
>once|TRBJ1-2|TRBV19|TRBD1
CASSLGQGDYGYTF
TGTGCCAGCTCTTTGGGACAGGGGGATTATGGCTACACCTTC
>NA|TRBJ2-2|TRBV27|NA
CASSPWGVNTGELFF
TGTGCCAGCAGCCCTTGGGGGGTGAACACCGGGGAGCTGTTTTTT
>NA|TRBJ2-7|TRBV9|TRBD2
CASSPRASGPYEQYF
TGTGCCAGCAGCCCTCGGGCTAGCGGCCCCTACGAGCAGTACTTC
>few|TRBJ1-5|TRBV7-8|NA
CASSRVRGHQHF
TGTGCCAGCAGCAGGGTACGGGGGCACCAGCATTTT
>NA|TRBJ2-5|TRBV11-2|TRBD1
CASSLIAGGETQYF
TGTGCCAGCAGCTTGATTGCAGGGGGAGAGACCCAGTACTTC
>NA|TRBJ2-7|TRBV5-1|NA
CASSRGEFSYEQYF
TGCGCCAGCTCGCGAGGGGAATTTTCCTACGAGCAGTACTTC
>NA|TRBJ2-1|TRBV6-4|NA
CASSDEGGIEQFF
TGTGCCAGCAGTGACGAGGGAGGAATCGAGCAGTTCTTC
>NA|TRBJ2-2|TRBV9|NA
CASSLQTNTGELFF
TGTGCCAGCAGCCTCCAGACCAACACCGGGGAGCTGTTTTTT
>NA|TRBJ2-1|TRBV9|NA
CASSVSVQIHNEQFF
TGTGCCAGCAGCGTATCGGTGCAGATTCACAATGAGCAGTTCTTC
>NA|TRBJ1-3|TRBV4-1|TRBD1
CASSLLGQGASGNTIYF
TGCGCCAGCAGCTTACTCGGACAGGGGGCCTCTGGAAACACCATATATTTT
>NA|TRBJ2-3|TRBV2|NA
CASSRDTGLTQYF
TGTGCCAGCAGCAGGGACACGGGCCTGACGCAGTATTTT
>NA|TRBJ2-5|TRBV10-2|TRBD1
CASSEPGQAPTQYF
TGCGCCAGCAGTGAGCCGGGACAGGCCCCAACCCAGTACTTC
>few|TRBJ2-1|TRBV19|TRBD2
CASRDTSGGNNEQFF
TGTGCCAGTAGGGACACTAGCGGGGGGAACAATGAGCAGTTCTTC
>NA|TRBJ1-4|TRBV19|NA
CASSWTVEKLFF
TGTGCCAGTAGTTGGACAGTTGAAAAACTGTTTTTT
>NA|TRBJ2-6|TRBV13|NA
CASSLGAGNVLTF
TGTGCCAGCAGCTTAGGGGCAGGCAACGTCCTGACTTTC
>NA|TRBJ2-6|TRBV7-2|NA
CASSSGNGANVLTF
TGTGCCAGCAGCTCGGGCAATGGGGCCAACGTCCTGACTTTC
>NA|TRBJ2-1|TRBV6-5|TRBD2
CASRRSSGTPGKQFF
TGTGCCAGCAGGCGGTCTAGCGGGACCCCTGGGAAGCAGTTCTTC
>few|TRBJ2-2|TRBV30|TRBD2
CAWSGRTGELFF
TGTGCCTGGAGCGGGAGGACCGGGGAGCTGTTTTTT
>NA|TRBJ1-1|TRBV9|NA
CASSPRGLGTEAFF
TGTGCCAGCAGCCCGAGGGGCCTGGGCACTGAAGCTTTCTTT
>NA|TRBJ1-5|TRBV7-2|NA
CASSLALQGSNQPQHF
TGTGCCAGCAGCTTAGCGCTGCAAGGTAGCAATCAGCCCCAGCATTTT